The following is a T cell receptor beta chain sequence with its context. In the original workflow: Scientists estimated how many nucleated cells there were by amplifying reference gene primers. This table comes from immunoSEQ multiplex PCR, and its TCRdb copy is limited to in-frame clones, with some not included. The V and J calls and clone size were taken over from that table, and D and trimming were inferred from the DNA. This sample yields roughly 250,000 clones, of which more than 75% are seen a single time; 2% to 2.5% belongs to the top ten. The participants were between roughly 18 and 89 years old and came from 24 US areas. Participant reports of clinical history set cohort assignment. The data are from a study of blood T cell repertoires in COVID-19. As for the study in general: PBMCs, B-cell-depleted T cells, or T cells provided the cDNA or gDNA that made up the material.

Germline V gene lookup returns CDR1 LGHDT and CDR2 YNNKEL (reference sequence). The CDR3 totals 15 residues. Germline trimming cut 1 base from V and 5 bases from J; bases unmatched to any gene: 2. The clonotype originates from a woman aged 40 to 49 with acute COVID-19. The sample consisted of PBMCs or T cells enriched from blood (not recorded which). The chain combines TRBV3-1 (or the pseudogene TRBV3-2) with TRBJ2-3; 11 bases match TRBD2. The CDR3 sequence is CASSQVGTSGDTQYF. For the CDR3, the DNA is TGTGCCAGCAGCCAAGTCGGGACTAGCGGAGATACGCAGTATTTT.